Shown below are 27 T cell receptor beta chains from a single sample sequenced in a study of ipilimumab plus nivolumab after autologous stem cell transplantation. Sequencing was performed with immunoSEQ multiplex PCR; in TCRdb, only in-frame clones are kept and a portion is missing. The sample yields some 87,000 clones, nearly 85% seen once. The sample in question was PBMCs, obtained in a trial of ipilimumab plus nivolumab as post-transplant consolidation. These receptors all come from a male donor with diffuse large B-cell lymphoma.

This sequence joins TRBV4-1 and TRBJ2-7, with 8 bases fitting TRBD2. The CDR3 sequence is 15 residues long. J was trimmed by 3 bases and V by 1 base; bases with no gene match: 5. The germline CDR1 and CDR2 sequences are MGHRA and YSYEKL. The CDR3 nucleotides are TGCGCCAGCAGCCAAGCCACTAGCGGCGACTACGAGCAGTACTTC. It yields the protein CASSQATSGDYEQYF.

This clone has only one observation. The genes are TRBV4-3 and TRBJ2-3, with 15 bases that match TRBD2. This CDR3 contains 18 residues. Per germline, CDR1 LGHNA and CDR2 YSLEER. The trim removed 2 bases at V and 2 bases at J, leaving 5 bases unmatched. The CDR3 coding sequence is TGCGCCAGCAGCCAACTCGGGACTAGCGGGGGGTTCACAGATACGCAGTATTTT. Encoded protein: CASSQLGTSGGFTDTQYF.

As for this clone: The sample has other DNA sequences that encode this CDR3 too. CDR3 nucleotide sequence: TGCAGCGTTGTAGGGAACTCTGGAAACACCATATATTTT. Translating it yields CSVVGNSGNTIYF. This chain connects TRBV29-1 to TRBJ1-3; D is unresolved. Per germline, CDR1 SQVTM and CDR2 ANQGSEA. Trimming pared 4 bases from V and 0 bases from J, leaving 7 bases between. The CDR3 covers 13 residues.

This chain joins TRBV30 and TRBJ1-2, with TRBD1 identical over 9 bases. V gave up 5 bases and J gave up 0 bases; unmatched junction bases: 7. The CDR3 sequence is 15 residues long. Germline V gene data show CDR1 as GTSNPN and CDR2 as SVGIG (reference sequence). This chain's CDR3 is CAWVRDRASNYGYTF. The CDR3 region has the DNA TGTGCCTGGGTCCGGGACAGGGCCTCTAACTATGGCTACACCTTC.

CDR3 loop: CASSTMEGGLAEAFF. DNA of the CDR3: TGTGCCAGTAGTACTATGGAGGGGGGACTCGCTGAAGCTTTCTTT. J is TRBJ1-1 and V is TRBV19; tentatively, D is TRBD1 (6 bases). CDR1 is LNHDA, CDR2 SQIVND, per germline (reference sequence). V lost 4 bases and J lost 6, with 18 bases in between. This CDR3 spans 15 amino acids.

The J gene is TRBJ2-5, the V gene TRBV5-4, with TRBD2 matching 9 bases. This CDR3 has 16 amino acids. The V gene's germline CDR1 is SGHNT and CDR2 YYREEE (reference sequence). The V gene end was trimmed by 4 bases and the J gene end by 5 bases; junction bases not matched to a gene: 12. Written as DNA, the CDR3 is TGTGCCAGCAGCCAACCGGGACTAGCAGCGGGGGAGACCCAGTACTTC. It translates to CASSQPGLAAGETQYF.

The chain is built from TRBV5-4 and TRBJ1-4; 7 nucleotides agree with TRBD1. The J segment lost 8 bases and the V segment lost 4 bases, leaving 5 bases of the junction unmatched. This CDR3 has 13 residues. Germline V gene data show CDR1 as SGHNT and CDR2 as YYREEE (reference sequence). The CDR3 DNA sequence: TGTGCCAGCAGCCCAGGGGGTGGGGAAAAACTGTTTTTT. Translation gives CASSPGGGEKLFF.

The chain has TRBV5-1 and TRBJ2-1; TRBD1 aligns across 7 bases. The CDR3 covers 15 residues. Germline-derived CDR1 and CDR2 are SGHRS and YFSETQ. With 4 bases clipped from V and 3 bases from J, the junction kept 7 bases outside the gene matches. CDR3 in amino acids: CASSTGDSLYNEQFF. CDR3 coding DNA: TGCGCCAGCAGCACAGGGGACAGCCTCTACAATGAGCAGTTCTTC.

This clone was picked up one time. The CDR3 reads CATSRVGGSYEQYF. In DNA, the CDR3 is TGTGCCACCAGCAGAGTTGGGGGGAGCTACGAGCAGTACTTC. The chain couples TRBV15 to TRBJ2-7, with D tentatively TRBD2 (6 bases). V was trimmed by 1 base and J by 3 bases, leaving 10 bases between them. The CDR3 sequence is 14 residues long. Germline CDR1 and CDR2: LNHNV and YYDKDF (reference sequence).

This rearrangement joins TRBV7-2 to TRBJ2-3, with TRBD2 matching over 7 bases. Germline assignment: CDR1 SGHTA and CDR2 FQGNSA. This CDR3 has 16 residues. V lost 4 bases, J lost 0 bases, and 7 bases stayed unmatched. The CDR3: CASSWQRDYSTDTQYF. The CDR3 DNA reads TGTGCCAGCAGCTGGCAGCGGGATTATAGCACAGATACGCAGTATTTT.

The V gene is TRBV4-3, the J gene TRBJ2-1; TRBD2 is a possible D gene (5 bases). This CDR3 spans 15 amino acids. V lost 0 bases and J 7 bases, leaving 13 bases between the germline ends. Looked up from germline, CDR1 is LGHNA and CDR2 is YSLEER. The CDR3 protein is CASSQDSGKANEQFF. The CDR3 DNA is TGCGCCAGCAGCCAAGATTCGGGGAAAGCAAATGAGCAGTTCTTC.

This clone was counted between two and nine times. The chain has TRBV20-1 and TRBJ2-7; D is undetermined. The CDR3 consists of 11 residues. Germline V CDR1 and CDR2: DFQATT, SNEGSKA (reference sequence). With 4 bases removed from V and 6 bases from J, the gap between germline ends came to 10 bases. CDR3 in DNA: TGCAGTGCTAATAAGGGTCCCGAGCAGTACTTC. Its translation: CSANKGPEQYF.

V is TRBV19 and J is TRBJ2-5, with TRBD1 identical over 7 bases. Germline assignment: CDR1 LNHDA and CDR2 SQIVND (reference sequence). V was clipped by 4 bases and J by 5 bases; unmatched bases: 4. There are 13 residues in the CDR3. The CDR3, as DNA: TGTGCCAGTAGTACCAGGGGGTCGGAGACCCAGTACTTC. Its protein is CASSTRGSETQYF.

The rearrangement links TRBV5-1 to TRBJ2-7; 8 bases are shared with TRBD1. The V segment lost 6 bases and the J segment 6 bases; nucleotides outside the gene matches: 8. Germline loops: CDR1 SGHRS, CDR2 YFSETQ. The CDR3 loop spans 13 amino acids. CDR3 sequence (DNA): TGCGCCAGCAACCTGGGACAGGAGGGCGAGCAGTACTTC. It encodes CASNLGQEGEQYF.

The chain employs TRBV6-1 and TRBJ2-5; TRBD2 aligns across 11 bases. The tail of the sequence fits TRBJ2-7 better, so the J call may be wrong. This CDR3 is 15 amino acids long. The germline V gene encodes CDR1 MNHNS and CDR2 SASEGT. For the CDR3, the DNA is TGTGCCAGCAGGGAAATAGCGGGGGGGACCTACGAGCAGTACTTC. Encoded protein: CASREIAGGTYEQYF.

This clone has ten or more counts. The genes are TRBV7-9 and TRBJ1-2; the D is unclear. This CDR3 is built from 12 residues. V dropped 1 base and J dropped 8 bases, with 8 bases sitting between them. Germline values: CDR1 SEHNR, CDR2 FQNEAQ (reference sequence). The CDR3 DNA sequence: TGTGCCAGCAGCTTAGAAGTGCGGGGCTACACCTTC. This translates into CASSLEVRGYTF.

The V gene is TRBV19, the J gene TRBJ1-2, with a tentative D call TRBD1 (6 bases). The germline CDR1 and CDR2 sequences are LNHDA and SQIVND (reference sequence). V lost 7 bases and J 7 bases, leaving 22 bases between the germline ends. The CDR3 totals 15 residues. The CDR3 DNA reads as TGTGCCAGTACCCCCCCAGGGGCGGGTGTCAGTGGCTACACCTTC. This codes for CASTPPGAGVSGYTF.

The CDR3 sequence is CASSLKQGRNEQYF. CDR3 in DNA: TGCGCCAGCAGCTTGAAGCAGGGCCGCAACGAGCAGTACTTC. The J gene is TRBJ2-7, the V gene TRBV5-1, with TRBD1 as a possible D gene (5 bases). This CDR3 has 14 residues. Germline lookup yields CDR1 SGHRS and CDR2 YFSETQ. Deletions cut 1 base from V and 5 bases from J, with 13 bases between.

In DNA form, the CDR3 reads TGTGCCAGCACCGTGGCCCCCTCCTACGAGCAGTACTTC. Translating it yields CASTVAPSYEQYF. The chain uses TRBV2 and TRBJ2-7; no clear D gene. The CDR3 is 13 residues long. Germline CDR1 reads SNHLY; CDR2 reads FYNNEI. The germline V and J ends were trimmed by 7 bases and 0 bases, with 10 bases remaining between them.

This clone was seen once. The chain recombines TRBV18 with TRBJ1-1, with 7 bases fitting TRBD1. CDR1 and CDR2 from the germline V gene are KGHSH and LQKENI. The CDR3 is 16 residues long. J lost 1 base, V lost 5 bases, and 10 bases had no gene match. The CDR3 DNA follows: TGTGCCAGCTCAAGGGTAGGGGGCCAACCGAACACTGAAGCTTTCTTT. Protein: CASSRVGGQPNTEAFF.

This chain links TRBV30 with TRBJ1-4; D is perhaps TRBD1 (5 bases). Trimming left V 0 bases short and J 8 bases short, with 13 bases between. The CDR3 is 14 amino acids. CDR1 is GTSNPN and CDR2 is SVGIG in the germline V gene (reference sequence). The DNA of the CDR3 is TGTGCCTGGAGTGTAGGGGTTGTGGGAGAAAAACTGTTTTTT. Amino acids: CAWSVGVVGEKLFF.

The sample holds a few counts of this clone. This chain uses TRBV7-2 with TRBJ2-7; D remains ambiguous. V gave up 5 bases and J gave up 3 bases, with 11 bases separating them. Germline values: CDR1 SGHTA, CDR2 FQGNSA. This CDR3 is built from 13 residues. The CDR3 loop is CASSLLGGYEQYF. The CDR3 bases are TGTGCCAGCAGCCTACTGGGTGGCTACGAGCAGTACTTC.

In this sample, this clone turned up once. The chain links TRBV25-1 to TRBJ2-1; D is tentatively TRBD1 or TRBD2 (6 bases each). The V and J ends lost 0 bases and 10 bases respectively, with 10 bases between them. CDR1 is MGHDK, CDR2 SYGVNS, per germline. The CDR3 spans 13 residues. Written as DNA, the CDR3 is TGTGCCAGCAGTGAATATAGGGGGGACGAGCAGTTCTTC. It yields the protein CASSEYRGDEQFF.

This clone was counted between two and nine times. The gene calls are TRBV7-9 and TRBJ2-2, with D tentatively TRBD2 (6 bases). The V end was cut by 5 bases, the J end by 5 bases, with 9 bases between. The germline V gene encodes CDR1 SEHNR and CDR2 FQNEAQ (reference sequence). The CDR3 consists of 13 residues. DNA of the CDR3: TGTGCCAGCAGCCGCAGCGGGACCGGGGAGCTGTTTTTT. It yields the protein CASSRSGTGELFF.

The chain links TRBV19 to TRBJ1-2, with a possible D match to TRBD1 (6 bases). The CDR3 totals 14 residues. The germline V gene has CDR1 LNHDA and CDR2 SQIVND (reference sequence). Trimming stripped 4 bases from V and 4 bases from J, with 13 bases between. In nucleotides, the CDR3 is TGTGCCAGTAGTACCCTCACAGGGTCCTATGGCTACACCTTC. This translates into CASSTLTGSYGYTF.

This clone was recorded only once. The genes are TRBV6-1 and TRBJ2-2, with 9 bases that match TRBD1. Germline values: CDR1 MNHNS, CDR2 SASEGT. The junction had 13 bases not matched to a gene; V was cut back by 4 bases and J by 4 bases. This CDR3 is built from 18 residues. The CDR3 sequence is CASSGWTGAGYGTGELFF. CDR3 sequence (DNA): TGTGCCAGCAGTGGCTGGACAGGGGCCGGTTATGGCACCGGGGAGCTGTTTTTT.

V and J are TRBV7-8 and TRBJ2-1, with 8 bases matching TRBD2. Per the germline V gene, CDR1 is SGHVS and CDR2 is FQNEAQ. The CDR3 spans 16 residues. V gave up 2 bases and J gave up 2 bases; unmatched junction bases: 5. The CDR3 reads CASSLIGGGTYNEQFF. The DNA of the CDR3 is TGTGCCAGCAGCTTAATCGGCGGGGGGACCTACAATGAGCAGTTCTTC.